These 17 T cell receptor beta chains originate from one sample sequenced in a study of T cell responses to AZD1222 COVID-19 vaccine. Here immunoSEQ multiplex PCR was the method, and the copy in TCRdb shows in-frame clones only, minus some. The sample carries more than 250,000 clones, about 92% recorded once. Sequencing was performed on peripheral blood, taken on day 0 of AZD1222 vaccination. All receptors come from an adult in good health.

The chain links TRBV5-1 to TRBJ2-1; possibly TRBD1 for D (5 bases). Germline V gene sequence: CDR1 SGHRS, CDR2 YFSETQ. The CDR3 extends over 14 amino acids. With 2 bases removed from V and 0 bases from J, the gap between germline ends came to 6 bases. CDR3 residues: CASSFQGSYNEQFF. Here the CDR3 DNA reads TGCGCCAGCAGCTTCCAGGGCTCCTACAATGAGCAGTTCTTC. Using reference TRBV5-1 and TRBJ2-1 for the parts outside the CDR3, the full variable domain is KAGVTQTPRYLIKTRGQQVTLSCSPISGHRSVSWYQQTPGQGLQFLFEYFSETQRNKGNFPGRFSGRQFSNSRSEMNVSTLELGDSALYLCASSFQGSYNEQFFGPGTRLTVL.

This chain uses TRBV9 with TRBJ1-3; possibly TRBD1 for D (5 bases). Germline-derived CDR1 and CDR2 are SGDLS and YYNGEE. This CDR3 region has 21 residues. V was trimmed by 3 bases and J by 0 bases, leaving 28 bases between them. The CDR3 DNA follows: TGTGCCAGCAGCGACTTCGGGGCCCGTAAACCTTCGCTCAGCTCTGGAAACACCATATATTTT. Its protein product is CASSDFGARKPSLSSGNTIYF.

The genes are TRBV5-1 and TRBJ2-1; D unclear. Germline CDR1 and CDR2: SGHRS and YFSETQ. The V gene lost 5 bases and the J gene lost 7 bases, with 7 bases spanning the gap. This CDR3 has 11 amino acids. The CDR3 is CASRWLNEQFF. CDR3 nucleotides: TGCGCCAGCAGGTGGCTAAATGAGCAGTTCTTC.

This sequence joins TRBV18 and TRBJ2-5; no firm D call. The V gene lost 6 bases and the J gene lost 4 bases, with 12 bases spanning the gap. Germline V gene sequence: CDR1 KGHSH, CDR2 LQKENI. There are 13 residues in the CDR3. CDR3 nucleotide sequence: TGTGCCAGCTCCCCCGGAGACCGAGAGACCCAGTACTTC. It encodes CASSPGDRETQYF. Full variable domain (remainder filled in from reference TRBV18 and TRBJ2-5): NAGVMQNPRHLVRRRGQEARLRCSPMKGHSHVYWYRQLPEEGLKFMVYLQKENIIDESGMPKERFSAEFPKEGPSILRIQQVVRGDSAAYFCASSPGDRETQYFGPGTRLLVL.

A remark on this clone: The same CDR3 can be traced to other DNA sequences in this sample. The J gene is TRBJ1-5, the V gene TRBV19; TRBD1 matches 10 bases. The V gene end was trimmed by 8 bases and the J gene end by 2 bases; junction bases not matched to a gene: 3. CDR3 length: 14 residues. Germline V gene lookup returns CDR1 LNHDA and CDR2 SQIVND (reference sequence). CDR3 bases: TGTGCCAGTTCCGGGACAGGGGGCAATCAGCCCCAGCATTTT. Translated: CASSGTGGNQPQHF.

The J gene is TRBJ2-3, the V gene TRBV5-6; 8 bases are shared with TRBD1. J was trimmed by 5 bases and V by 1 base; bases with no gene match: 9. This CDR3 spans 16 amino acids. In germline, CDR1 is SGHDT, CDR2 YYEEEE. For the CDR3, the DNA is TGTGCCAGCAGCTTGTCGTGGGACAGGAGTGGAGATACGCAGTATTTT. This sequence encodes CASSLSWDRSGDTQYF.

The chain carries TRBV19 and TRBJ2-3, with a tentative D call TRBD1 (6 bases). The V end was cut by 7 bases, the J end by 3 bases, with 14 bases between. This CDR3 contains 14 residues. CDR1 is LNHDA, CDR2 SQIVND, per germline (reference sequence). The CDR3 bases are TGTGCCAGTAAGACAGGTCAAAGGACAGATACGCAGTATTTT. Its protein is CASKTGQRTDTQYF.

This chain joins TRBV18 and TRBJ2-3, with 14 bases lining up with TRBD2. Germline lookup yields CDR1 KGHSH and CDR2 LQKENI. CDR3 length equals 16 residues. Trimming took 4 bases from V and 2 from J; bases not matched to a gene: 2. The CDR3 DNA sequence: TGTGCCAGCTCACTGGGACTAGCGGGAGCCACAGATACGCAGTATTTT. Protein sequence: CASSLGLAGATDTQYF.

This clone has only one observation. The chain carries TRBV5-5 and TRBJ2-7, with TRBD2 matching over 12 bases. Germline CDR1 is SGHKS and CDR2 is YYEKEE (reference sequence). V lost 0 bases, J lost 5 bases, and 0 bases stayed unmatched. The CDR3 extends over 14 amino acids. The CDR3 DNA reads TGTGCCAGCAGCTTGGGACTAGCGGGAGACGAGCAGTACTTC. Translated: CASSLGLAGDEQYF.

CDR3 sequence (DNA): TGTGCCAGCAGCTTAGCAGGACAGGGGATCGGGGAGCTGTTTTTT. This encodes CASSLAGQGIGELFF. The gene calls are TRBV7-9 and TRBJ2-2, with 9 bases identical to TRBD1. The CDR3 loop spans 15 amino acids. Trimming took 0 bases from V and 7 from J; bases not matched to a gene: 3. The germline V gene encodes CDR1 SEHNR and CDR2 FQNEAQ (reference sequence).

This chain links TRBV4-3 with TRBJ2-7; 7 bases line up with TRBD1. V gave up 0 bases and J gave up 5 bases; unmatched junction bases: 7. Per germline, CDR1 LGHNA and CDR2 YSLEER. This CDR3 contains 15 residues. CDR3 amino acids: CASSQDYRGRDEQYF. The CDR3 nucleotides read TGCGCCAGCAGCCAAGATTACAGGGGACGCGACGAGCAGTACTTC.

This chain joins TRBV5-1 and TRBJ1-6; D gene unclear. The CDR3 is 15 amino acids. The V end lost 0 bases, the J end lost 5 bases, and 9 bases lay between the germline ends. Looked up from germline, CDR1 is SGHRS and CDR2 is YFSETQ. The CDR3 reads CASSLAPANNSPLHF. The CDR3 region has the DNA TGCGCCAGCAGCTTGGCCCCAGCGAATAATTCACCCCTCCACTTT.

This clone has only one observation. The chain has TRBV28 and TRBJ2-7; 8 bases are a match to TRBD1. Germline lookup yields CDR1 MDHEN and CDR2 SYDVKM. The CDR3 spans 14 residues. V lost 6 bases to trimming and J lost 3 bases; unmatched junction nucleotides: 7. CDR3 in DNA: TGTGCCAGCAGGGGTGCAGGGGGCGACTACGAGCAGTACTTC. It is translated as CASRGAGGDYEQYF.

The chain uses TRBV7-2 and TRBJ2-7; 10 bases fit TRBD2. Trimming took 3 bases from V and 5 from J; bases not matched to a gene: 4. This CDR3 comprises 14 residues. Looked up from germline, CDR1 is SGHTA and CDR2 is FQGNSA. CDR3 sequence: CASSLQREGHEQYF. CDR3 bases: TGTGCCAGCAGCTTGCAGCGGGAGGGCCACGAGCAGTACTTC.

The V gene is TRBV5-1, the J gene TRBJ1-1, with a possible D match to TRBD1 (5 bases). This CDR3 is built from 14 residues. CDR1 SGHRS and CDR2 YFSETQ come from the germline V gene. V was shortened by 4 bases and J by 1 base, with 11 bases between the two germline ends. CDR3 protein: CASSTGHENTEAFF. In DNA, the CDR3 is TGCGCCAGCAGCACCGGACACGAGAACACTGAAGCTTTCTTT. The full variable domain, in which reference TRBV5-1 and TRBJ1-1 provide the parts outside the CDR3, is KAGVTQTPRYLIKTRGQQVTLSCSPISGHRSVSWYQQTPGQGLQFLFEYFSETQRNKGNFPGRFSGRQFSNSRSEMNVSTLELGDSALYLCASSTGHENTEAFFGQGTRLTVV.

This clone occurred once. The V call is TRBV19, the J call TRBJ1-1; D remains unclear. Trimming removed 7 bases from V and 1 base from J, with 16 bases in between. The germline CDR1 and CDR2 sequences are LNHDA and SQIVND (reference sequence). CDR3 length equals 15 residues. The chain's CDR3 is CASTYVWTGNTEAFF. For the CDR3, the DNA is TGTGCCAGTACCTACGTCTGGACGGGGAACACTGAAGCTTTCTTT. The variable domain in full, completed from reference TRBV19 and TRBJ1-1, reads DGGITQSPKYLFRKEGQNVTLSCEQNLNHDAMYWYRQDPGQGLRLIYYSQIVNDFQKGDIAEGYSVSREKKESFPLTVTSAQKNPTAFYLCASTYVWTGNTEAFFGQGTRLTVV.

The chain carries TRBV12-3 or TRBV12-4 and TRBJ1-4; D is unresolved. V was trimmed by 6 bases and J by 8 bases, leaving 10 bases between them. CDR3 length: 12 residues. The DNA of the CDR3 is TGTGCCAGCAGAAACCCCCGGGAAAAACTGTTTTTT. This gives the protein CASRNPREKLFF.